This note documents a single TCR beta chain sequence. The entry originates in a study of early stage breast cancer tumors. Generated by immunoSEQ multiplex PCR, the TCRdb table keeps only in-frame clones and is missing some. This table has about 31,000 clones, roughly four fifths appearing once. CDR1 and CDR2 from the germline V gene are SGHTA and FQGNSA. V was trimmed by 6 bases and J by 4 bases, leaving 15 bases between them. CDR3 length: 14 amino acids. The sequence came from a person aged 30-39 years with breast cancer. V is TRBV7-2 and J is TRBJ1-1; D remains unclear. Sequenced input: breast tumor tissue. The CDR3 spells CASRLAGMSTEAFF. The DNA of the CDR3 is TGTGCCAGCAGGCTGGCCGGGATGAGCACTGAAGCTTTCTTT. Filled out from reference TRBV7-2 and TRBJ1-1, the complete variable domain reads GAGVSQSPSNKVTEKGKDVELRCDPISGHTALYWYRQSLGQGLEFLIYFQGNSAPDKSGLPSDRFSAERTGGSVSTLTIQRTQQEDSAVYLCASRLAGMSTEAFFGQGTRLTVV.